The following is a T cell receptor beta chain sequence with its context. Its antigen is unknown. The record originates from a study of beta chain features in type 1 diabetes. General study results and limits: Moderate yet significant TCRB CDR3 shortening was seen in Type 1 diabetes patients in all four CD4+ subsets. When cDNA is sequenced, cells with high TCR expression could be over-represented. Sampled from patients, naive, central memory and Treg TCRB repertoires appeared more similar than those sampled from healthy donors. Any HLA effect on TCRB rearrangement was left unresolved by small sub-analyses.

Sorting that relied on CD45RO/CCR7/CD25/CD127/CD95/CD27 yielded CD4+ naive, central memory, regulatory and stem cell-like memory cells. Since all of the isolated RNA was reverse transcribed, expressed TCRB transcripts were what got sequenced. Profiling relied on immunoSEQ multiplex PCR, and the TCRdb table lists in-frame clones only, not all of them. The data show some 190,000 clones, roughly 7.1% seen once. The TCR comes from a woman between 35 and 50 years old with type 1 diabetes. Material for sequencing was central memory CD4+ T cells from blood.

CDR3 in amino acids: CATSIRTGSGYTF. CDR3 bases: TGTGCCACCTCTATCAGGACAGGGTCGGGCTACACCTTC. The chain has TRBV5-4 and TRBJ1-2; 8 bases are a match to TRBD1. The CDR3 is 13 amino acids. V was pared by 9 bases and J by 8 bases, with 12 bases of the junction left unmatched. Germline CDR1 and CDR2: SGHNT and YYREEE (reference sequence).